This paragraph covers one TCR beta chain sequence. The antigen is not known. Dosing: nivolumab 3 mg/kg IV, weeks 1, 4, 7, 10, then every two weeks to week 26. Using immunoSEQ multiplex PCR, the repertoire was profiled, and TCRdb retains in-frame clones only, with some absent. The table includes 20,000 to 25,000 clones, around four fifths detected once. The data were taken from a study of ipilimumab plus nivolumab after autologous stem cell transplantation. Study summary: Median doses per patient: four to six ipilimumab, about 8 nivolumab. DLBCL patients had primary refractory or relapsed disease. General study results and limits: Per the authors, repertoire, Treg and microbiota data justify further study.

The sequencing here drew on PBMCs, taken in a trial of ipilimumab plus nivolumab as post-transplant consolidation. The receptor's source is a male donor with diffuse large B-cell lymphoma.

For the CDR3, the DNA is TGTGCCAGCAGCGTAGGGGATCGGAACACCATATATTTT. Translating it yields CASSVGDRNTIYF. The rearrangement joins TRBV9 to TRBJ1-3; no firm D call. Germline loops: CDR1 SGDLS, CDR2 YYNGEE. Trimming pared 0 bases from V and 7 bases from J, leaving 8 bases between. The CDR3 consists of 13 residues.